This T cell receptor beta chain was identified during a study of neurological immune-mediated disorders. By 5'RACE with 10-nucleotide random UMIs, the cDNA was made. TCRdb analysed the 5' RACE reads with MiXCR anew, one entry per CDR3 protein. The sample carries approximately 130,000 distinct CDR3 sequences, roughly 3.4% recorded once. This clonotype was counted ten times or more. Its antigen is as yet unknown. V was pared by 2 bases and J by 4 bases, with 4 bases of the junction left unmatched. Germline-derived CDR1 and CDR2 are MNHEY and SVGAGI. The CDR3 has 14 residues. Study-wide results and caveats: According to phylogenetic grouping, one related-CDR3 cluster, a possible signature, contained the repertoires of 18 of 34 multiple sclerosis patients. Association of the multiple sclerosis repertoire cluster with clinical or MRI features was not observed for any feature.

PBMCs stored at -80 C, numbering 2 million, were the origin of the unsorted libraries. This chain uses TRBV6-5 with TRBJ2-7, with 8 bases matching TRBD1. The sample comprised PBMCs. The receptor's source is a woman in her twenties or thirties with multiple sclerosis. The CDR3: CASSYTTGVYEQYF. The CDR3 nucleotides read TGTGCCAGCAGTTACACGACAGGGGTATACGAGCAGTACTTC.